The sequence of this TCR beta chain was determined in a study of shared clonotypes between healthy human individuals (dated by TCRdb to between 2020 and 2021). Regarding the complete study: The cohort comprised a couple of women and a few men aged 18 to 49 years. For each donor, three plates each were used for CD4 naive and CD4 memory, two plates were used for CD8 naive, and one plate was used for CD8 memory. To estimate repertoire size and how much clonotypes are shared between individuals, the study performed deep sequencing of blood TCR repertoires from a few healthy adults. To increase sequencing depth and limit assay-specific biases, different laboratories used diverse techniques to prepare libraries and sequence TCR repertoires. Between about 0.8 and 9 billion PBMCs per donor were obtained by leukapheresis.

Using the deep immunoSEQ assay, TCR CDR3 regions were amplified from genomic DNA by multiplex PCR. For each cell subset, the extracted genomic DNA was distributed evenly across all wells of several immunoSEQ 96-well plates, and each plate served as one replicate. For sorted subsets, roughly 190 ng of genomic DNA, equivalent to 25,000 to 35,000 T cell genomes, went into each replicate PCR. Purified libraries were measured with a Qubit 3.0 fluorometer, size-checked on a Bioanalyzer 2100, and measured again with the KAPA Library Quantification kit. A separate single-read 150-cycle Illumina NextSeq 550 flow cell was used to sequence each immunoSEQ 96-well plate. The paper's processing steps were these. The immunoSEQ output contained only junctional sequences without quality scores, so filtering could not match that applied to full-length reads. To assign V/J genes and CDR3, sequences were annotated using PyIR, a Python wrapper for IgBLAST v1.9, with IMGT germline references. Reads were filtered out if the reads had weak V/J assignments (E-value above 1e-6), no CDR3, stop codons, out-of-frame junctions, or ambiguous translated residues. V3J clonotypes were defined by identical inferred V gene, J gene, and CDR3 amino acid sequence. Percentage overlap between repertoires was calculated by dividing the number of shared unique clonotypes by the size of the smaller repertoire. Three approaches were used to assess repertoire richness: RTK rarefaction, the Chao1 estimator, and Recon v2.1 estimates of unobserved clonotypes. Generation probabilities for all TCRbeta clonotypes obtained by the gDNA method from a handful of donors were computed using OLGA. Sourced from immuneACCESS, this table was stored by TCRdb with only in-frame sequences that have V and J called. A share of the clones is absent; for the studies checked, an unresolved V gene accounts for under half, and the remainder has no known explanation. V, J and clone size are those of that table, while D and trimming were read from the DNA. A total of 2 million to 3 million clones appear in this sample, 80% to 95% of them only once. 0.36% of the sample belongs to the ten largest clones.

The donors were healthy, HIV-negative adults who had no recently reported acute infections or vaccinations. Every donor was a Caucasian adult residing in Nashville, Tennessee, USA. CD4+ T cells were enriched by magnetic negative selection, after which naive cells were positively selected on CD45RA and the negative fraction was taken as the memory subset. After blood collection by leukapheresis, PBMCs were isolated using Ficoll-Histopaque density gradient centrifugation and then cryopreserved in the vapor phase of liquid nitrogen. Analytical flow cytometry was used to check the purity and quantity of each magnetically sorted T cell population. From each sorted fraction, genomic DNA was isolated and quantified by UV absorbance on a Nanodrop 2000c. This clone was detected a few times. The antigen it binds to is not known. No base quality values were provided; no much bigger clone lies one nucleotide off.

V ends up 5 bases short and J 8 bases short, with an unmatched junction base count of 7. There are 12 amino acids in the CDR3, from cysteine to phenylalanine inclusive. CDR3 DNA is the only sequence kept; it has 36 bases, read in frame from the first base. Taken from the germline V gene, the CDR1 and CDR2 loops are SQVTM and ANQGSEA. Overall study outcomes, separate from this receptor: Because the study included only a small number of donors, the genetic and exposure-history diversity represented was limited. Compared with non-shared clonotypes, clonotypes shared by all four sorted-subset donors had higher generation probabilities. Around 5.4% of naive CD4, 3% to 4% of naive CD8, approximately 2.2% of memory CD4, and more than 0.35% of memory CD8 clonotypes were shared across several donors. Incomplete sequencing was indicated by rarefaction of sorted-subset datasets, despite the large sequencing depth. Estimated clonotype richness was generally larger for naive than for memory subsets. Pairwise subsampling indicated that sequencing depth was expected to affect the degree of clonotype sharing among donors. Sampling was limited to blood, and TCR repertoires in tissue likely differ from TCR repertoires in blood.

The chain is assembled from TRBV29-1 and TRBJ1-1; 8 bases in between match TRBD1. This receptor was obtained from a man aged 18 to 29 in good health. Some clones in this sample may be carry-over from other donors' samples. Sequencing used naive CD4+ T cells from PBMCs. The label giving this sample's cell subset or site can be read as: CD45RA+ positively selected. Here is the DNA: TGCAGCGTTTCGATAACAGGGGGGGAAGCTTTCTTT. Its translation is CSVSITGGEAFF.